A selection of T cell receptor beta chains follows, all from one sample in a study of breast tumors, draining lymph nodes, adjacent tissues. MiXCR, run by TCRdb on the multiplex PCR reads, gives a single entry per CDR3 protein. The data hold about 270,000 distinct CDR3 sequences, with roughly 30% observed a single time. Source material: axillary lymph node tissue. The receptors were sampled from a female donor with breast cancer. Some clones in this sample may be carry-over from other donors' samples. CDR3s include the opening cysteine and the closing phenylalanine or tryptophan. Each record gives: V gene, D gene, CDR3 length, J gene, clone size, CDR3 protein, CDR3 DNA. The D gene is left open where the match is weak. Some rows have no size entry. The others give once, few or many, or a class for an expanded clone.

>TRBV3-1|.|17|TRBJ2-1|few
CASSQDRGRSSYNEQFF
TGTGCCAGCAGCCAAGATAGGGGCCGGAGCTCCTACAATGAGCAGTTCTTC
>TRBV16|TRBD1|14|TRBJ2-3|.
CASSQNRGADTQYF
TGTGCCAGCAGCCAAAACAGGGGGGCAGATACGCAGTATTTT
>TRBV20-1|TRBD2|14|TRBJ2-2|many
CSGMASGNTGELFF
TGCAGTGGGATGGCTAGCGGAAACACCGGGGAGCTGTTTTTT
>TRBV14|TRBD2|14|TRBJ2-5|.
CASSPLLAGATQSF
TGTGCCAGCAGCCCGCTACTAGCGGGAGCGACCCAGTCCTTC
>TRBV28|TRBD2|15|TRBJ2-1|few
CASRPGTSGIDEQFF
TGTGCCAGCAGACCCGGGACTAGCGGGATAGATGAGCAGTTCTTC
>TRBV7-9|TRBD2|13|TRBJ2-1|many
CASRTSGRNEQFF
TGTGCCAGCAGGACTAGCGGGAGGAATGAGCAGTTCTTC
>TRBV7-2|TRBD1|13|TRBJ2-1|many
CASNQGAYNEQFF
TGTGCCAGCAACCAGGGGGCCTACAATGAGCAGTTCTTC
>TRBV5-4|.|12|TRBJ2-3|many
CASSREPDTQYF
TGTGCCAGCTCAAGGGAGCCAGATACGCAGTATTTT
>TRBV5-4|.|13|TRBJ2-7|many
CASRRTVMSEQYF
TGTGCCAGCAGGAGGACTGTCATGAGCGAGCAGTACTTC
>TRBV12-3/TRBV12-4|.|14|TRBJ1-5|once
CASSPMGSFGSQHF
TGTGCCAGCAGTCCTATGGGTAGCTTCGGGTCCCAGCATTTT
>TRBV19|.|17|TRBJ2-6|many
CASSTAGIPSGANVLTF
TGTGCCAGTAGTACCGCAGGGATCCCCTCTGGGGCCAACGTCCTGACTTTC
>TRBV5-8|.|15|TRBJ2-7|.
CASSLNLAGSYEQYF
TGTGCCAGCAGCTTGAACCTCGCCGGTTCCTACGAGCAGTACTTC
>TRBV7-3|.|13|TRBJ2-7|.
CARPRDPYYEQYF
TGTGCTAGACCCCGGGACCCTTACTACGAGCAGTACTTC